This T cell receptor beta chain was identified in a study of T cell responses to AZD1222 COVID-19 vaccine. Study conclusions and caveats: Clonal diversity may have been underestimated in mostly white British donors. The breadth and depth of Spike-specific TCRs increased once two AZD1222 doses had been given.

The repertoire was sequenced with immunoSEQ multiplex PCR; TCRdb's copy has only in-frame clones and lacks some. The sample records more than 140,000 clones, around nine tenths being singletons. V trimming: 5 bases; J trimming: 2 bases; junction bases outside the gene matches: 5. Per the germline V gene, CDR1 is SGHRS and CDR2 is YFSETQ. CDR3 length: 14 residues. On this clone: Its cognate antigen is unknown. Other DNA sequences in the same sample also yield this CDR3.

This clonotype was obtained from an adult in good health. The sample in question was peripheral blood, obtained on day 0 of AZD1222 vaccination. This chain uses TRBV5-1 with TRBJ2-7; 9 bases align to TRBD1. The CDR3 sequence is CASRPGTGPYEQYF. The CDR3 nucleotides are TGCGCCAGCAGGCCCGGGACAGGGCCCTACGAGCAGTACTTC.